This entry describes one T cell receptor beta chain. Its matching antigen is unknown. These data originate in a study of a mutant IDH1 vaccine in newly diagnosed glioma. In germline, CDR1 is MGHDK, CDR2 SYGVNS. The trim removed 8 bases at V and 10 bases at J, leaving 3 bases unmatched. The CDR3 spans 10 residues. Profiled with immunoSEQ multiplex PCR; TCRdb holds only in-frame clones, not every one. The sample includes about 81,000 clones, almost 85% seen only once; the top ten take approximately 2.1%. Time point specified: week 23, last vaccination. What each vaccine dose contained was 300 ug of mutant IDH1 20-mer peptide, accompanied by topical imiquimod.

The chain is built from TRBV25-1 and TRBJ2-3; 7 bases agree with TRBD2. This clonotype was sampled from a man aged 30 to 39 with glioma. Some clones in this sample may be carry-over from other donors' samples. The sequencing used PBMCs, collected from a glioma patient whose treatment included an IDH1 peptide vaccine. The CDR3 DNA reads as TGTGCCAGCGGGGGGGGGTCGCAGTATTTT. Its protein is CASGGGSQYF.